Each of the 23 T cell receptor beta chains below was sequenced from the same sample in a study of T cell responses to AZD1222 COVID-19 vaccine. The repertoire was sequenced with immunoSEQ multiplex PCR; TCRdb's copy has only in-frame clones and lacks some. This table has 180,000 or so clones, approximately 90% appearing once. The specimen was peripheral blood, collected 28 days after the second dose of the MenACWY control vaccine. All receptors derive from an adult who received the MenACWY meningococcal vaccine as a control.

The J gene is TRBJ2-7, the V gene TRBV7-8; D not certain. Germline CDR1 SGHVS, CDR2 FQNEAQ. The CDR3 is 13 residues long. The V end lost 1 base, the J end lost 2 bases, and 6 bases lay between the germline ends. The CDR3 loop reads CASSLGFTYEQYF. The DNA for the CDR3 is TGTGCCAGCAGCTTAGGATTCACCTACGAGCAGTACTTC.

This chain uses TRBV7-2 with TRBJ1-3; maybe TRBD1 (6 bases). Trimming took off 1 base at V and 6 bases at J, with 10 bases between the two ends. The germline V gene encodes CDR1 SGHTA and CDR2 FQGNSA. The CDR3 is 14 amino acids. The CDR3 bases are TGTGCCAGCAGCTTAGACAGGGTCGAAAACACCATATATTTT. Its translation is CASSLDRVENTIYF. The full variable domain, completed using reference TRBV7-2 and TRBJ1-3, is GAGVSQSPSNKVTEKGKDVELRCDPISGHTALYWYRQSLGQGLEFLIYFQGNSAPDKSGLPSDRFSAERTGGSVSTLTIQRTQQEDSAVYLCASSLDRVENTIYFGEGSWLTVV.

The rearrangement uses TRBV5-6 and TRBJ2-3; TRBD1 aligns across 7 bases. The V gene's germline CDR1 is SGHDT and CDR2 YYEEEE. The V segment lost 0 bases and the J segment 0 bases; nucleotides outside the gene matches: 1. The CDR3 totals 15 residues. CDR3 loop: CASSLGQGSTDTQYF. CDR3 nucleotide sequence: TGTGCCAGCAGCTTGGGACAGGGAAGCACAGATACGCAGTATTTT.

This clone has a single count. The chain has TRBV28 and TRBJ1-6, with D unclear. The CDR3 has 13 amino acids. V lost 3 bases, J lost 15 bases, and 15 bases lay in between. The germline V gene has CDR1 MDHEN and CDR2 SYDVKM. CDR3 in DNA: TGTGCCAGCAGTTTCTCCTTAAAATTAGACCTCCACTTT. The encoded protein is CASSFSLKLDLHF.

Only one count was recorded for this clone. The chain joins TRBV18 to TRBJ2-7, with 9 bases aligning to TRBD1. V dropped 3 bases and J dropped 3; count of bases not matched to a gene: 6. Germline CDR1 KGHSH, CDR2 LQKENI. The CDR3 is 15 residues long. The CDR3, as DNA: TGTGCCAGCTCACCGGTACAGGGGGCAATCTACGAGCAGTACTTC. Protein sequence: CASSPVQGAIYEQYF.

The chain links TRBV27 to TRBJ1-5, with TRBD1 matching 12 bases. This CDR3 is 15 amino acids long. V shed 3 bases, J shed 6 bases, and the junction held 3 bases outside the gene matches. In germline, CDR1 is MNHEY, CDR2 SMNVEV (reference sequence). The CDR3: CASSLGQGAGQPQHF. CDR3 sequence (DNA): TGTGCCAGCAGTTTGGGACAGGGGGCAGGTCAGCCCCAGCATTTT.

V and J are TRBV9 and TRBJ1-4, with D perhaps matching TRBD1 (6 bases). V lost 0 bases and J lost 8, with 8 bases in between. Germline V gene data show CDR1 as SGDLS and CDR2 as YYNGEE. CDR3 length: 13 residues. CDR3 residues: CASSVDGTEKLFF. The CDR3 DNA reads TGTGCCAGCAGCGTAGATGGGACAGAAAAACTGTTTTTT. Looking up the rest from reference TRBV9 and TRBJ1-4 gives the full variable domain: DSGVTQTPKHLITATGQRVTLRCSPRSGDLSVYWYQQSLDQGLQFLIQYYNGEERAKGNILERFSAQQFPDLHSELNLSSLELGDSALYFCASSVDGTEKLFFGSGTQLSVL.

This CDR3 is CASSFGQGDGYTF. In DNA, the CDR3 is TGTGCCAGCAGCTTCGGTCAGGGGGACGGCTACACCTTC. This chain connects TRBV7-9 to TRBJ1-2; 7 bases are a match to TRBD1. After removal of 3 bases from V and 8 bases from J, the junction contained 6 bases not matched to a gene. The CDR3 length is 13 residues. CDR1 is SEHNR and CDR2 is FQNEAQ in the germline V gene (reference sequence).

The CDR3 DNA follows: TGTGCCAGCAGTTATATAATTCTGCCAGATACGCAGTATTTT. It is translated as CASSYIILPDTQYF. The rearrangement uses TRBV6-2 or TRBV6-3 and TRBJ2-3; D ambiguous. The CDR3 extends over 14 amino acids. V shed 3 bases and J shed 4 bases, with 11 bases lying between them. Germline V lookup: CDR1 MNHEY, CDR2 SVGEGT.

This clone came up once. The CDR3 reads CASSDSIPSYNEQFF. The CDR3 DNA is TGTGCCAGCAGTGACTCGATACCCTCCTACAATGAGCAGTTCTTC. The chain links TRBV6-4 to TRBJ2-1; no firm D call. This CDR3 is 15 amino acids long. V was pared by 0 bases and J by 0 bases, with 6 bases between. The germline V gene has CDR1 MRHNA and CDR2 SNTAGT.

The gene calls are TRBV10-3 and TRBJ2-2; D is undetermined. The V gene's germline CDR1 is ENHRY and CDR2 SYGVKD. The V gene lost 6 bases and the J gene lost 0 bases, with 8 bases spanning the gap. The CDR3 is 14 amino acids. CDR3 protein: CAISSLANTGELFF. For the CDR3, the DNA is TGTGCCATCAGCTCTCTAGCGAACACCGGGGAGCTGTTTTTT.

The chain joins TRBV6-2 or TRBV6-3 to TRBJ1-2, with 7 bases lining up with TRBD1. Per the germline V gene, CDR1 is MNHEY and CDR2 is SVGEGT. The V segment lost 6 bases and the J segment 2 bases; nucleotides outside the gene matches: 15. The CDR3 totals 17 residues. Here the CDR3 DNA reads TGTGCCAGCAGCTCCAGACAGGGCATGGTTTCCAACTATGGCTACACCTTC. Residues: CASSSRQGMVSNYGYTF.

V and J are TRBV3-1 (or the pseudogene TRBV3-2) and TRBJ1-3; D gene ambiguous. Germline V gene lookup returns CDR1 LGHDT and CDR2 YNNKEL (reference sequence). Trimming took off 0 bases at V and 9 bases at J, with 9 bases between the two ends. The CDR3 is 13 amino acids. CDR3 nucleotides: TGTGCCAGCAGCCAAGACGGGCAGGCCACCATATATTTT. Translating it yields CASSQDGQATIYF.

V gene TRBV1 combines with J gene TRBJ1-2. TRBV1 is a pseudogene. The CDR3 contains 11 residues. The CDR3 nucleotides read TGCACGATGAGCGGGTTGGGGGGCTACACCTTC. It encodes CTMSGLGGYTF.

As DNA, the CDR3 is TGTGCCAGCAGCTTAGCTGGGCAGTTTAATGAAAAACTGTTTTTT. Amino acid sequence: CASSLAGQFNEKLFF. This rearrangement joins TRBV7-2 to TRBJ1-4; D remains unclear. The V and J ends lost 0 bases and 4 bases respectively, with 9 bases between them. This CDR3 region has 15 residues. Germline lookup yields CDR1 SGHTA and CDR2 FQGNSA.

The chain links TRBV7-9 to TRBJ2-7; TRBD1 aligns across 7 bases. The CDR3 totals 13 residues. Trimming removed 6 bases from V and 0 bases from J; junction bases left unmatched: 2. The germline V gene encodes CDR1 SEHNR and CDR2 FQNEAQ (reference sequence). CDR3 in DNA: TGTGCCAGCAGGAGGGACAGCTCCTACGAGCAGTACTTC. Its translation: CASRRDSSYEQYF.

The chain uses TRBV28 and TRBJ1-3; no reliable D call. The germline V gene has CDR1 MDHEN and CDR2 SYDVKM. CDR3 length: 13 amino acids. V was cut by 8 bases and J by 4 bases, with 12 bases left in between. The CDR3: CASVMGSGNTIYF. The CDR3 DNA is TGTGCCAGCGTGATGGGTTCCGGAAACACCATATATTTT.

This chain uses TRBV6-1 with TRBJ1-5; D gene unclear. Germline CDR1 and CDR2: MNHNS and SASEGT. The V end lost 3 bases, the J end lost 0 bases, and 9 bases lay between the germline ends. The CDR3 runs to 15 residues. CDR3 residues: CASSDGSYSNQPQHF. The CDR3 DNA sequence: TGTGCCAGCAGTGATGGCAGCTATAGCAATCAGCCCCAGCATTTT.

V is TRBV28 and J is TRBJ1-6; D perhaps matches TRBD1 (5 bases). CDR3 length: 15 amino acids. The germline V gene has CDR1 MDHEN and CDR2 SYDVKM. V was shortened by 3 bases and J by 7 bases, with 13 bases between the two germline ends. CDR3 DNA sequence: TGTGCCAGCAGTTTCGGACCAGGGTGGAATTCACCCCTCCACTTT. Translation gives CASSFGPGWNSPLHF.

V and J are TRBV10-1 and TRBJ2-7, with no clear D. The CDR3 is made up of 12 amino acids. The V gene lost 2 bases and the J gene lost 3 bases, with 5 bases spanning the gap. Germline lookup yields CDR1 WNHNN and CDR2 SYGVQD (reference sequence). CDR3 sequence: CASSEAGYEQYF. In DNA form, the CDR3 reads TGCGCCAGCAGTGAGGCAGGCTACGAGCAGTACTTC.

The J gene is TRBJ1-2, the V gene TRBV7-3, with a weak D call TRBD1 (5 bases). The germline V and J ends were trimmed by 4 bases and 1 base, with 13 bases remaining between them. The CDR3 length is 15 residues. Germline-derived CDR1 and CDR2 are SGHTA and FQGTGA. CDR3 region: CASSSISDSNYGYTF. In DNA, the CDR3 is TGTGCCAGCAGCTCCATCTCCGACAGTAACTATGGCTACACCTTC.

J is TRBJ1-5 and V is TRBV20-1, with D uncertain. The CDR3 extends over 12 amino acids. V lost 3 bases to trimming and J lost 12 bases, with 15 bases between them. Germline assignment: CDR1 DFQATT and CDR2 SNEGSKA (reference sequence). The CDR3 spells CSASWVSRYQHF. In DNA, the CDR3 is TGCAGTGCTAGTTGGGTGTCACGTTACCAGCATTTT.

V is TRBV21-1 and J is TRBJ1-5. TRBV21-1 corresponds to a pseudogene. This CDR3 contains 16 residues. The CDR3: CASSKGGGYSNQPQHF. DNA for the CDR3: TGTGCCAGCAGCAAAGGAGGCGGGTATAGCAATCAGCCCCAGCATTTT.